This T cell receptor beta chain is from a study of blood T cells in healthy people across ages. Findings and caveats of the study: Expanded clonotype changes were possibly confounded by unknown donor CMV status. PBMCs left unsorted prevented a conclusive naive versus antigen-experienced comparison.

Primed by a sample-barcoded 5' primer and a J-beta primer mix, a second PCR proceeded for roughly 6 to 12 cycles. TCRdb ran MiXCR on the 5' RACE reads and lists one entry per CDR3 protein. The table records roughly 800,000 distinct CDR3 sequences, around 24% of them present only once. The table lists this clonotype with a few counts. Its antigen is unknown. Every donor provided roughly 9.1 milliliters of peripheral blood. Germline lookup yields CDR1 MDHEN and CDR2 SYDVKM. The CDR3 length is 12 residues. These data were also reused for a study on T cells of mothers and their children. That work adds: Related mother-child pairs showed slightly higher but non-significant overlap than unrelated pairs.

The chain carries TRBV28 and TRBJ2-5; no clear D gene. The J call could be wrong; TRBJ2-1 is a better fit for the DNA end. Sample: blood. The sequence derives from a boy aged 10-17 years in good health. CDR3 sequence reads: CASSLDPNQQFF. The CDR3 nucleotides are TGTGCCAGCAGTCTAGACCCTAACCAGCAGTTCTTC.